The 21 T cell receptor beta chains below come from one sample, sequenced in a study of control samples from healthy donors and cancer patients. Data came from immunoSEQ multiplex PCR; TCRdb stores just in-frame clones and leaves some out. Among 90,000 to 100,000 clones listed, about 87% were seen once. What was sequenced was blood. Receptors were obtained from a woman aged 70-85 years in good health.

The gene calls are TRBV7-3 and TRBJ1-2; D gene uncertain. Germline lookup yields CDR1 SGHTA and CDR2 FQGTGA. Between the trimmed V and J ends, which lost 2 bases and 5 bases, there was a span of 9 bases. The CDR3 length is 13 residues. For the CDR3, the DNA is TGTGCCAGCAGCTTAGGTGGCACATATGGCTACACCTTC. Translation: CASSLGGTYGYTF.

The rearrangement links TRBV3-1 (or the pseudogene TRBV3-2) to TRBJ1-2; D is unclear. Germline values: CDR1 LGHDT, CDR2 YNNKEL (reference sequence). V lost 0 bases, J lost 8 bases, and 10 bases lay in between. The CDR3 has 13 amino acids. CDR3 sequence (DNA): TGTGCCAGCAGCCAAGACCCCACTACAGGCTACACCTTC. This gives the protein CASSQDPTTGYTF.

The V and J genes are TRBV7-9 and TRBJ2-3, with D maybe TRBD2 (6 bases). V lost 5 bases to trimming and J lost 2 bases, with 14 bases between them. This CDR3 contains 15 residues. Germline V gene lookup returns CDR1 SEHNR and CDR2 FQNEAQ (reference sequence). The CDR3 reads CASSPEGSLTDTQYF. CDR3 DNA: TGTGCCAGCAGCCCGGAGGGCAGTCTCACAGATACGCAGTATTTT.

This clone was recorded only once. The chain has TRBV18 and TRBJ2-7, with 8 positions matching TRBD2. The CDR3 totals 16 residues. V dropped 6 bases and J dropped 4; count of bases not matched to a gene: 14. The germline CDR1 and CDR2 sequences are KGHSH and LQKENI. The CDR3 bases are TGTGCCAGCTCGTCCCCCTCCTCTAGCGGGCGATACGAGCAGTACTTC. Translating gives CASSSPSSSGRYEQYF.

The gene calls are TRBV5-1 and TRBJ1-1; perhaps TRBD1 as D (5 bases). The germline gives CDR1 SGHRS, CDR2 YFSETQ. The CDR3 extends over 14 amino acids. V dropped 2 bases and J dropped 4 bases, with 12 bases sitting between them. The CDR3 spells CASSLGDFVTEAFF. The CDR3 nucleotides are TGCGCCAGCAGCTTAGGGGATTTCGTCACTGAAGCTTTCTTT.

The rearrangement links TRBV4-1 to TRBJ1-1; maybe TRBD1 (5 bases). CDR3 length equals 13 residues. Trimming stripped 1 base from V and 4 bases from J, with 7 bases between. Germline CDR1 is MGHRA and CDR2 is YSYEKL. The CDR3 is CASSQGGTTEAFF. DNA of the CDR3: TGCGCCAGCAGCCAAGGGGGGACCACTGAAGCTTTCTTT.

V gene TRBV14 combines with J gene TRBJ2-3; 8 nucleotides align to TRBD2. V trimming: 2 bases; J trimming: 2 bases; junction bases outside the gene matches: 6. The CDR3 extends over 16 amino acids. Per the germline V gene, CDR1 is SGHDN and CDR2 is FVKESK. This CDR3 reads CASSQNPAGVTDTQYF. The DNA for the CDR3 is TGTGCCAGCAGCCAAAACCCAGCGGGGGTCACAGATACGCAGTATTTT.

V is TRBV9 and J is TRBJ1-3; D gene uncertain. Germline V CDR1 and CDR2: SGDLS, YYNGEE. The V and J ends lost 1 base and 0 bases respectively, with 5 bases between them. The CDR3 is 14 amino acids. The CDR3 protein is CASSVPGSGNTIYF. CDR3 DNA: TGTGCCAGCAGCGTACCTGGCTCTGGAAACACCATATATTTT.

The J gene is TRBJ1-2, the V gene TRBV19, with 9 bases that match TRBD1. The germline gives CDR1 LNHDA, CDR2 SQIVND (reference sequence). After removal of 5 bases from V and 4 bases from J, the junction contained 14 bases not matched to a gene. There are 17 residues in the CDR3. CDR3 sequence reads: CASSPGQGFPASYGYTF. Written as DNA, the CDR3 is TGTGCCAGTAGTCCGGGACAGGGCTTTCCTGCAAGCTATGGCTACACCTTC.

The chain recombines TRBV9 with TRBJ1-5; D remains ambiguous. The CDR3 is 15 residues long. Trimming left V 0 bases short and J 1 base short, with 8 bases between. Germline-derived CDR1 and CDR2 are SGDLS and YYNGEE. CDR3 nucleotides: TGTGCCAGCAGCGTAGAGGGTCTAAGCAATCAGCCCCAGCATTTT. It specifies CASSVEGLSNQPQHF.

The chain combines TRBV2 with TRBJ1-5; TRBD1 might be the D (5 bases). Germline V gene lookup returns CDR1 SNHLY and CDR2 FYNNEI. Trimming cost V 6 bases and J 3 bases, with 12 bases left between them. The CDR3 extends over 14 amino acids. CDR3 protein: CASRATATNQPQHF. The CDR3 coding sequence is TGTGCCAGCAGAGCGACAGCGACCAATCAGCCCCAGCATTTT.

Of note for this clone: Other DNA sequences in this specimen translate into the identical CDR3. The rearrangement joins TRBV7-2 to TRBJ2-3; D unclear. Germline CDR1 is SGHTA and CDR2 is FQGNSA. The V end was cut by 3 bases, the J end by 0 bases, with 4 bases between. The CDR3 is made up of 13 amino acids. The CDR3 nucleotides are TGTGCCAGCAGCTTGCCTAGCACAGATACGCAGTATTTT. Protein product: CASSLPSTDTQYF.

This sequence joins TRBV7-2 and TRBJ2-5; D remains ambiguous. Deletions cut 3 bases from V and 5 bases from J, with 13 bases between. Germline-derived CDR1 and CDR2 are SGHTA and FQGNSA. The CDR3 extends over 14 amino acids. This CDR3 is CASSLSTSGETQYF. The CDR3 nucleotides are TGTGCCAGCAGCTTGAGTACTTCCGGGGAGACCCAGTACTTC.

The chain is built from TRBV3-1 (or the pseudogene TRBV3-2) and TRBJ1-1, with unresolved D. Trimming left V 0 bases short and J 4 bases short, with 12 bases between. The CDR3 runs 15 residues. Germline V gives CDR1 LGHDT, CDR2 YNNKEL (reference sequence). Here the CDR3 DNA reads TGTGCCAGCAGCCAAGATAATCGGTTGCGCACTGAAGCTTTCTTT. Protein: CASSQDNRLRTEAFF.

Turning to this clone: The sample contains more than one DNA sequence encoding this CDR3. This chain uses TRBV18 with TRBJ1-5; 9 bases line up with TRBD1. Losses at the gene ends were 6 bases for V and 6 bases for J; bases not matched to a gene: 6. Looked up from germline, CDR1 is KGHSH and CDR2 is LQKENI. This CDR3 has 14 amino acids. The CDR3 DNA is TGTGCCAGCTCGCCGACAGGGGGAAGTCAGCCCCAGCATTTT. Protein sequence: CASSPTGGSQPQHF.

The rearrangement joins TRBV28 to TRBJ2-3; 8 bases map to TRBD2. The CDR3 consists of 14 residues. Germline loops: CDR1 MDHEN, CDR2 SYDVKM. V trimming: 5 bases; J trimming: 4 bases; junction bases outside the gene matches: 5. This chain's CDR3 is CASSPGGGADTQYF. Written as DNA, the CDR3 is TGTGCCAGCAGTCCCGGGGGGGGTGCAGATACGCAGTATTTT.

The CDR3, as DNA: TGTGCCAGCAGTGACGGACTAGGGTACAATGAGCAGTTCTTC. It encodes CASSDGLGYNEQFF. The chain employs TRBV2 and TRBJ2-1, with 7 nucleotides matching TRBD2. The CDR3 sequence is 14 residues long. CDR1 is SNHLY, CDR2 FYNNEI, per germline. Germline trimming cut 3 bases from V and 4 bases from J; bases unmatched to any gene: 3.

The chain carries TRBV2 and TRBJ2-7; 9 bases are a match to TRBD2. Trimming cost V 5 bases and J 3 bases; bases outside gene matches: 8. The CDR3 contains 15 residues. Germline V gene data show CDR1 as SNHLY and CDR2 as FYNNEI. CDR3 coding DNA: TGTGCCAGCAGTTCTAGCGGGATCCCTCTCTACGAGCAGTACTTC. Translation gives CASSSSGIPLYEQYF.

CDR3 amino acids: CASSLGGGGSNQPQHF. DNA of the CDR3: TGTGCCAGCAGCTTAGGGGGGGGAGGAAGCAATCAGCCCCAGCATTTT. The chain employs TRBV7-2 and TRBJ1-5; TRBD1 might be the D (5 bases). This CDR3 contains 16 residues. The V gene's germline CDR1 is SGHTA and CDR2 FQGNSA. With 1 base removed from V and 1 base from J, the gap between germline ends came to 11 bases.

V is TRBV7-9 and J is TRBJ2-2, with no clear D. CDR1 SEHNR and CDR2 FQNEAQ come from the germline V gene (reference sequence). There are 13 residues in the CDR3. Trimming took 3 bases from V and 6 from J, leaving 8 bases between them. Here the CDR3 DNA reads TGTGCCAGCAGCTTCGACCGGCCCGGGGAGCTGTTTTTT. Its translation is CASSFDRPGELFF.

The chain joins TRBV19 to TRBJ1-3; weak D call: TRBD1 (5 bases). Trimming cost V 9 bases and J 1 base, with 16 bases left between them. Germline CDR1 LNHDA, CDR2 SQIVND (reference sequence). The CDR3 covers 15 residues. CDR3 DNA sequence: TGTGCCAGCAGAAGGGACGGAGAGTCTGGAAACACCATATATTTT. Translated: CASRRDGESGNTIYF.